Listed here are 14 T cell receptor beta chains from one sample, sequenced in a study of Graves' ophthalmopathy and Graves' hyperthyroidism. Scientists amplified the TCR beta CDR3 regions from RNA transcripts. The authors performed first-round RT-PCR with HTBI primers and then a second-round multiplex PCR. TCRdb analysed the multiplex PCR reads with MiXCR anew, one entry per CDR3 protein. Of hundreds of thousands of distinct CDR3 sequences listed, approximately 15% are singletons. The sample comprised blood. The receptors originated from a woman aged 25 to 39 with Graves' ophthalmopathy.

V usage is TRBV2 and J usage is TRBJ2-2; the D is unclear. Trimming stripped 7 bases from V and 1 base from J, with 10 bases between. Germline CDR1 and CDR2: SNHLY and FYNNEI. The CDR3 length is 14 residues. The CDR3 here is CASKVGRNTGELFF. CDR3 bases: TGTGCCAGCAAGGTGGGCCGGAACACCGGGGAGCTGTTTTTT.

This clonotype was seen at least ten times. DNA for the CDR3: TGTGCCAGCAGCTTATGGGGGGCTGGGACTGAAGCTTTCTTT. This codes for CASSLWGAGTEAFF. The genes are TRBV13 and TRBJ1-1, with D possibly TRBD1 on 6 matching bases. Germline CDR1 is PRHDT and CDR2 is FYEKMQ (reference sequence). V was trimmed by 2 bases and J by 5 bases, leaving 12 bases between them. CDR3 length: 14 amino acids.

This clonotype has a count of ten or more. V gene TRBV6-1 combines with J gene TRBJ2-7; a possible D gene is TRBD2 (6 bases). Trimming took off 10 bases at V and 0 bases at J, with 13 bases between the two ends. The CDR3 sequence is 13 residues long. Germline loops: CDR1 MNHNS, CDR2 SASEGT. Here the CDR3 reads CATQSGPSYEQYF. CDR3 DNA: TGTGCCACCCAAAGCGGGCCCTCCTACGAGCAGTACTTC.

The CDR3 bases are TGTGCCAGTAGTATTCGGCACTTAAATTCACCCCTCCACTTT. Amino acids: CASSIRHLNSPLHF. The J gene is TRBJ1-6, the V gene TRBV19; D is unresolved. Germline V gene sequence: CDR1 LNHDA, CDR2 SQIVND (reference sequence). CDR3 length: 14 amino acids. Trimming stripped 3 bases from V and 7 bases from J, with 10 bases between.

This clonotype was picked up many times. The V call is TRBV30, the J call TRBJ2-7; 7 nucleotides align to TRBD2. The CDR3 has 16 amino acids. With 0 bases clipped from V and 0 bases from J, the junction kept 8 bases outside the gene matches. In germline, CDR1 is GTSNPN, CDR2 SVGIG (reference sequence). The CDR3, as DNA: TGTGCCTGGAGTGTCGGTAGCGGGTCGAGCTCCTACGAGCAGTACTTC. Its translation: CAWSVGSGSSSYEQYF.

This chain joins TRBV9 and TRBJ1-5; no definite D call. Trimming removed 4 bases at V and 0 bases at J, with 8 bases between. The germline CDR1 and CDR2 sequences are SGDLS and YYNGEE. The CDR3 covers 14 residues. The CDR3 region is CASSTSDSNQPQHF. In DNA, the CDR3 is TGTGCCAGCAGCACAAGTGATAGCAATCAGCCCCAGCATTTT. Using reference TRBV9 and TRBJ1-5 for the parts outside the CDR3, the full variable domain is DSGVTQTPKHLITATGQRVTLRCSPRSGDLSVYWYQQSLDQGLQFLIQYYNGEERAKGNILERFSAQQFPDLHSELNLSSLELGDSALYFCASSTSDSNQPQHFGDGTRLSIL.

This clonotype was detected only a few times. The chain joins TRBV6-1 to TRBJ2-7; TRBD2 matches at 7 bases. Trimming at V came to 11 bases and at J to 6 bases, leaving 7 bases not matched to a gene. The CDR3 spans 11 residues. Germline CDR1 and CDR2: MNHNS and SASEGT. As DNA, the CDR3 is TGTGCCTCCGGGGGGACGTTCGAGCAGTACTTC. This translates into CASGGTFEQYF.

This clonotype was picked up many times. The gene calls are TRBV18 and TRBJ2-5; 7 bases match TRBD2. In germline, CDR1 is KGHSH, CDR2 LQKENI. Trimming removed 3 bases from V and 5 bases from J; junction bases left unmatched: 9. CDR3 length: 15 residues. The CDR3 DNA is TGTGCCAGCTCACCCGCTGGGGGGGTCCGTGAGACCCAGTACTTC. Amino acid sequence: CASSPAGGVRETQYF.

Many counts were recorded for this clonotype. The chain carries TRBV27 and TRBJ1-1; D remains unclear. The germline V gene encodes CDR1 MNHEY and CDR2 SMNVEV (reference sequence). The CDR3 length is 12 residues. V lost 8 bases, J lost 8 bases, and 15 bases lay in between. CDR3 nucleotide sequence: TGTGCCAGCTACAGTGGGATTGGGGAAGCTTTCTTT. This translates into CASYSGIGEAFF.

This clonotype was seen repeatedly, ten times or more. V and J are TRBV5-1 and TRBJ1-2, with TRBD1 as a possible D gene (5 bases). V was clipped by 1 base and J by 6 bases, with 16 bases between them. The germline V gene has CDR1 SGHRS and CDR2 YFSETQ. The CDR3 is made up of 15 amino acids. The CDR3 nucleotides read TGCGCCAGCAGCTTGCAGGGTGCTAGAAGGGATGGCTACACCTTC. It translates to CASSLQGARRDGYTF.

This clonotype was detected ten times or more. The CDR3 coding sequence is TGTGCCAGCAGTCCTGGGGGGGGCTTCTATGGCTACACCTTC. This codes for CASSPGGGFYGYTF. This chain connects TRBV12-3 or TRBV12-4 to TRBJ1-2, with D possibly TRBD1 on 6 matching bases. This CDR3 contains 14 residues. V was pared by 5 bases and J by 4 bases, with 14 bases between.

This clonotype was counted ten times or more. The V gene is TRBV2, the J gene TRBJ2-7, with unresolved D. V lost 6 bases to trimming and J lost 1 base, with 19 bases between them. This CDR3 region has 16 residues. Germline lookup yields CDR1 SNHLY and CDR2 FYNNEI. The CDR3 DNA reads TGTGCCAGCAGCGACCTTCCGAAACAAGGATCCTACGAGCAGTACTTC. Protein sequence: CASSDLPKQGSYEQYF.

Of note for this clonotype: This may be a read error, as it is one base from a much larger clone. The V and J genes are TRBV4-1 and TRBJ2-7; 7 bases align to TRBD1. The CDR3 loop spans 15 amino acids. Looked up from germline, CDR1 is MGHRA and CDR2 is YSYEKL. As DNA, the CDR3 is TGCGCCAGCAGCCATCCGGACAGGAGAGGCTACGAGCAGTGCTTC. It yields the protein CASSHPDRRGYEQCF.

This clonotype was picked up many times. CDR3 nucleotides: TGTGCCAGCAGGCACCAGGGAGATGGCTACACCTTC. It specifies CASRHQGDGYTF. This chain links TRBV6-1 with TRBJ1-2; tentative D call: TRBD1 (5 bases). V lost 6 bases, J lost 6 bases, and 11 bases lay in between. CDR3 length equals 12 residues. Germline lookup yields CDR1 MNHNS and CDR2 SASEGT.